This TCR beta chain appears in the sequencing data of a study of technical replicates of blood from a handful of donors. This CDR3 contains 18 residues. Trimming cost V 2 bases and J 1 base; bases outside gene matches: 10. Per germline, CDR1 SEHNR and CDR2 FQNEAQ (reference sequence). Assay used: immunoSEQ multiplex PCR; TCRdb lists only in-frame clones, some missing. The data show almost 55,000 clones, with 94% seen just once and 0.2% to 0.25% held by the top ten. The gene calls are TRBV7-9 and TRBJ2-7, with 11 positions matching TRBD2. The sequenced sample was T cells isolated from PBMCs. This TCR was recovered from a human donor in good health. CDR3 nucleotides: TGTGCCAGCAGCTTATCACCCCTTAGCGGGAGGGGGTCCTACGAGCAGTACTTC. It yields the protein CASSLSPLSGRGSYEQYF.